Below, one TCR beta chain is given with its context. Its antigen is unknown. TCRdb keeps only in-frame clones here, not all; method: immunoSEQ multiplex PCR. The sample has around 25,000 clones, around 80% seen once. The data originate from a study of OX40 agonist ivuxolimab in advanced cancers. The wider study: The diagnoses of dose-escalation patients were hepatocellular carcinoma, melanoma, renal cell or head and neck cancer. Partial responses were achieved by three patients, one with hepatocellular carcinoma and two with cutaneous melanoma.

Germline trimming cut 2 bases from V and 6 bases from J; bases unmatched to any gene: 15. The CDR3 extends over 17 amino acids. The germline V gene encodes CDR1 SGHRS and CDR2 YFSETQ. Study outcomes and limitations: At 0.1 to 3.0 mg/kg, CD4+ and CD8+ blood T cells expanded clonally by week 6.

The source is an adult with an advanced solid tumor such as melanoma, head and neck, liver or kidney cancer. V is TRBV5-1 and J is TRBJ1-2; the match to TRBD1 covers 8 bases. The sequencing used CD4+ or CD8+ T cells sorted from blood, collected in a trial of the OX40 agonist ivuxolimab. The CDR3 nucleotides read TGCGCCAGCAGCTTTATGGCAGGGGGCCAGAACAGCAATGGCTACACCTTC. The encoded protein is CASSFMAGGQNSNGYTF.